This T cell receptor beta chain was sequenced in a study of blood T cell repertoires in COVID-19. Germline-derived CDR1 and CDR2 are SGHVS and FQNEAQ. The CDR3 has 12 residues. The table came from immunoSEQ multiplex PCR; TCRdb's copy has only in-frame clones and leaves some out. The table records about 170,000 clones, roughly 81% of them present only once. As regards this clone: The junction does not match germline at one end; this may be a read error.

The gene calls are TRBV7-8 and TRBJ2-3; 7 positions agree with TRBD2. Sequencing was performed on peripheral blood. This receptor was obtained from a man aged 35 to 55 who had recovered from COVID-19. This CDR3 is CASSLRGGVPSF. The DNA of the CDR3 is TGTGCCAGCAGCTTACGTGGGGGGGTACCAAGTTTT.